Sequencing of this T cell receptor beta chain was carried out in a study of long-term antiretroviral therapy in people with HIV. Findings of the study overall: Collection of the blood took place between about 2004 and 2017. The ART regimens in use then may have been less effective than current ones.

At the survey level, the v3.0 immunoSEQ assay was run. TCRdb's copy holds only in-frame clones and misses some; the assay was immunoSEQ multiplex PCR. The data show some 35,000 clones, about 83% seen once. In the case of this clone: Its cognate antigen is unknown.

J lost 3 bases, V lost 3 bases, and 14 bases had no gene match. The CDR3 runs to 19 residues. CDR1 is SGHRS, CDR2 YFSETQ, per germline. This receptor was identified in a young man with HIV. This rearrangement joins TRBV5-1 to TRBJ2-3, with 12 bases matching TRBD2. The starting material was unsorted PBMCs, obtained 0.4 years before starting antiretroviral therapy. CDR3 coding DNA: TGCGCCAGCAGCTCTTCCGGGACTAGCGGGCTTTGGGGGACAGATACGCAGTATTTT. Its translation is CASSSSGTSGLWGTDTQYF.